This record looks at one T cell receptor beta chain sequence and its context. What it recognizes is unknown. The data are from a study of T cell responses to AZD1222 COVID-19 vaccine. General study points: Seropositive AZD1222 recipients at baseline numbered only five or six. The reported proportion of spike-specific TCRs targeting unmutated variant regions was nearly half. Clonal diversity was possibly underestimated, and white British individuals and females predominated among donors.

Germline CDR1 reads KGHSH; CDR2 reads LQKENI. The CDR3 runs 15 residues. V shed 5 bases and J 7 bases; nucleotides not matched to a gene: 9. Analysis merged second doses at about 4 or about 12 weeks. Sequenced by immunoSEQ multiplex PCR; TCRdb stores in-frame clones only, minus some. The sample shows roughly 150,000 clones, approximately 90% of them seen only once. The chain couples TRBV18 to TRBJ1-2, with TRBD1 matching over 11 bases. The sequenced sample was peripheral blood, obtained 28 days after the second AZD1222 dose. The TCR sequence derives from an adult who received the AZD1222 COVID-19 vaccine. This CDR3 reads CASSGPGQGVAGYTF. In DNA, the CDR3 is TGTGCCAGCTCAGGTCCGGGACAGGGGGTCGCTGGCTACACCTTC. Full variable domain (remainder filled in from reference TRBV18 and TRBJ1-2): NAGVMQNPRHLVRRRGQEARLRCSPMKGHSHVYWYRQLPEEGLKFMVYLQKENIIDESGMPKERFSAEFPKEGPSILRIQQVVRGDSAAYFCASSGPGQGVAGYTFGSGTRLTVV.